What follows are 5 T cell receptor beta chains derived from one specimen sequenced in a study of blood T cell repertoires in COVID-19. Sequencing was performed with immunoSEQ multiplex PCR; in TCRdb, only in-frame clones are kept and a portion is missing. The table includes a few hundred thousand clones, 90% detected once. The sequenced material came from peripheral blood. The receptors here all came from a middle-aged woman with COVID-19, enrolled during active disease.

DNA for the CDR3: TGTGCCAGTAGTACTCTCCCGAGGAGCACTGAAGCTTTCTTT. Its protein product is CASSTLPRSTEAFF. This chain uses TRBV19 with TRBJ1-1; no definite D call. CDR1 and CDR2 from the germline V gene are LNHDA and SQIVND (reference sequence). The CDR3 has 14 residues. V lost 4 bases to trimming and J lost 4 bases, with 13 bases between them.

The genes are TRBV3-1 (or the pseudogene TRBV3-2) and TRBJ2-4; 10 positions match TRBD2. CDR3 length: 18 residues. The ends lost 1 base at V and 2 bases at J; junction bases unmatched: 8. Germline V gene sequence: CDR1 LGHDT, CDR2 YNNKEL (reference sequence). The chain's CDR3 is CASSQVVSGRGSKNIQYF. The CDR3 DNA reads TGTGCCAGCAGCCAAGTAGTCAGCGGGAGGGGGTCCAAAAACATTCAGTACTTC.

The CDR3 bases are TGTGCCACCAGTGACCCCGGGGGGGCGGGAGATACGCAGTATTTT. Amino acid sequence: CATSDPGGAGDTQYF. The chain joins TRBV24-1 to TRBJ2-3, with TRBD2 identical over 8 bases. Trimming at V came to 4 bases and at J to 5 bases, leaving 7 bases not matched to a gene. The CDR3 extends over 15 amino acids. Germline-derived CDR1 and CDR2 are KGHDR and SFDVKD.

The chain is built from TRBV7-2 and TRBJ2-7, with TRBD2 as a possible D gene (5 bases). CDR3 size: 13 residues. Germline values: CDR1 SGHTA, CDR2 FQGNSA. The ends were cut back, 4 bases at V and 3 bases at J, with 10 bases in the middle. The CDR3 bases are TGTGCCAGCAGCTCCCGACTAAGCTACGAGCAGTACTTC. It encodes CASSSRLSYEQYF.

The CDR3 spells CASSNDRGHQPQHF. The CDR3 nucleotides read TGTGCCAGCAGTAACGACAGGGGGCATCAGCCCCAGCATTTT. The chain is built from TRBV2 and TRBJ1-5, with 10 bases that match TRBD1. J was trimmed by 5 bases and V by 5 bases; bases with no gene match: 3. The V gene's germline CDR1 is SNHLY and CDR2 FYNNEI. The CDR3 totals 14 residues. The complete variable domain, with remaining parts taken from reference TRBV2 and TRBJ1-5, reads EPEVTQTPSHQVTQMGQEVILRCVPISNHLYFYWYRQILGQKVEFLVSFYNNEISEKSEIFDDQFSVERPDGSNFTLKIRSTKLEDSAMYFCASSNDRGHQPQHFGDGTRLSIL.